These 28 T cell receptor beta chains were all obtained from the same sample, sequenced in a study of lymphopenia after photon versus proton radiotherapy. Generated by immunoSEQ multiplex PCR, the TCRdb table keeps only in-frame clones and is missing some. This sample has about 16,000 clones, with 75% to 90% found just once. This specimen consisted of peripheral blood, obtained from a patient treated with proton-based radiotherapy. The receptors derive from a woman aged 55 to 70 with cholangiocarcinoma. Some clones in this sample may be carry-over from other donors' samples.

V and J are TRBV19 and TRBJ1-1, with D uncertain. The germline gives CDR1 LNHDA, CDR2 SQIVND (reference sequence). Trimming took off 8 bases at V and 5 bases at J, with 12 bases between the two ends. This CDR3 is 12 amino acids long. Here the CDR3 DNA reads TGTGCCAGTCGTCCGACGGGGACTGAAGCTTTCTTT. Translation gives CASRPTGTEAFF.

V is TRBV19 and J is TRBJ1-1, with 8 positions matching TRBD1. The length of the CDR3 is 13 residues. The V segment lost 9 bases and the J segment 5 bases; nucleotides outside the gene matches: 8. Germline CDR1 reads LNHDA; CDR2 reads SQIVND (reference sequence). The CDR3 spells CASDKQGGTEAFF. CDR3 DNA: TGTGCCAGCGACAAACAGGGGGGAACTGAAGCTTTCTTT.

The chain combines TRBV6-1 with TRBJ1-1; tentative D call: TRBD1 (5 bases). Trimming took 4 bases from V and 5 from J, leaving 14 bases between them. The CDR3 is made up of 14 amino acids. Germline CDR1 and CDR2: MNHNS and SASEGT. DNA for the CDR3: TGTGCCAGCAGTGTCAGGCAGAAGGGGACTGAAGCTTTCTTT. Residues: CASSVRQKGTEAFF.

The V gene is TRBV18, the J gene TRBJ2-7, with 9 bases that match TRBD2. CDR3 length: 20 amino acids. Germline V CDR1 and CDR2: KGHSH, LQKENI. V gave up 4 bases and J gave up 4 bases; unmatched junction bases: 23. Here the CDR3 DNA reads TGTGCCAGCTCACGTCGTCCAGGGTTGTTGGGGGCTAGCGGGACTTACGAGCAGTACTTC. This gives the protein CASSRRPGLLGASGTYEQYF.

CDR3 DNA sequence: TGCGCCAGCAGTGACCTCTACGAGCAGTACTTC. Encoded protein: CASSDLYEQYF. The J gene is TRBJ2-7, the V gene TRBV10-2; D gene ambiguous. CDR3 size: 11 residues. Trimming removed 3 bases at V and 3 bases at J, with 3 bases between. Germline V gene data show CDR1 as WSHSY and CDR2 as SAAADI.

The genes are TRBV10-3 and TRBJ1-2; D ambiguous. V was shortened by 4 bases and J by 5 bases, with 14 bases between the two germline ends. CDR3 length: 14 residues. Germline CDR1 and CDR2: ENHRY and SYGVKD. This CDR3 is CAISGAGSGYGYTF. The CDR3 DNA sequence: TGTGCCATCAGTGGGGCAGGCTCCGGGTATGGCTACACCTTC.

The chain employs TRBV4-2 and TRBJ2-3, with D uncertain. The CDR3 has 14 amino acids. CDR1 LGHNA and CDR2 YNFKEQ come from the germline V gene. Trimming pared 0 bases from V and 4 bases from J, leaving 8 bases between. The CDR3: CASSQDRLADTQYF. In nucleotides, the CDR3 is TGTGCCAGCAGCCAAGACCGCTTGGCAGATACGCAGTATTTT.

V is TRBV18 and J is TRBJ2-1; D perhaps matches TRBD2 (6 bases). V lost 6 bases and J 0 bases, leaving 15 bases between the germline ends. Germline values: CDR1 KGHSH, CDR2 LQKENI. CDR3 size: 16 residues. CDR3 amino acids: CASSSGLLSSYNEQFF. The CDR3 DNA reads TGTGCCAGCTCGTCGGGACTCTTGAGCTCCTACAATGAGCAGTTCTTC.

The chain employs TRBV27 and TRBJ1-3; D not certain. The CDR3 extends over 16 amino acids. V was pared by 0 bases and J by 4 bases, with 13 bases between. Germline V gene data show CDR1 as MNHEY and CDR2 as SMNVEV (reference sequence). The CDR3 coding sequence is TGTGCCAGCAGTTTATCAGGGTTTTCGCTCGGAAACACCATATATTTT. Protein: CASSLSGFSLGNTIYF.

This chain joins TRBV6-5 and TRBJ2-1; 8 bases are a match to TRBD2. CDR3 length: 15 residues. Unmatched junction bases numbered 7, after V lost 0 bases and J lost 9 bases. Germline V gene sequence: CDR1 MNHEY, CDR2 SVGAGI. The CDR3 nucleotides read TGTGCCAGCAGTTACTCCAGTAGGGGACTAGGTGAGCAGTTCTTC. Its translation is CASSYSSRGLGEQFF.

The V call is TRBV9, the J call TRBJ2-6; no reliable D call. Trimming cost V 3 bases and J 0 bases, with 10 bases left between them. Germline lookup yields CDR1 SGDLS and CDR2 YYNGEE. The CDR3 covers 16 residues. CDR3 in DNA: TGTGCCAGCAGCGCCTCCTCCGGCTCTGGGGCCAACGTCCTGACTTTC. Translated, it gives CASSASSGSGANVLTF.

This chain connects TRBV27 to TRBJ2-1; D might be TRBD2 (5 bases). V lost 3 bases and J lost 5, with 11 bases in between. CDR1 is MNHEY and CDR2 is SMNVEV in the germline V gene (reference sequence). The CDR3 covers 14 residues. CDR3 in amino acids: CASSLAGTNNEQFF. The CDR3 DNA is TGTGCCAGCAGTTTGGCGGGCACCAACAATGAGCAGTTCTTC.

The J gene is TRBJ1-1, the V gene TRBV7-2; D possibly corresponds to TRBD1 (6 bases). The CDR3 runs to 14 residues. Germline-derived CDR1 and CDR2 are SGHTA and FQGNSA. V lost 2 bases and J 5 bases, leaving 12 bases between the germline ends. The CDR3 reads CASSLHQGSTEAFF. CDR3 coding DNA: TGTGCCAGCAGCTTACATCAGGGGAGTACTGAAGCTTTCTTT.

The chain has TRBV10-3 and TRBJ1-1; D is uncertain. The CDR3 contains 13 residues. In germline, CDR1 is ENHRY, CDR2 SYGVKD. V lost 5 bases, J lost 4 bases, and 11 bases lay in between. DNA for the CDR3: TGTGCCATCAGTACCGGGGTTGGCACTGAAGCTTTCTTT. It specifies CAISTGVGTEAFF.

The rearrangement links TRBV13 to TRBJ1-1; the D is unclear. The CDR3 totals 12 residues. The germline V gene has CDR1 PRHDT and CDR2 FYEKMQ (reference sequence). The V end was cut by 5 bases, the J end by 7 bases, with 11 bases between. CDR3 bases: TGTGCCAGCAGCCCGATGGGCGTTGAAGCTTTCTTT. Amino acid sequence: CASSPMGVEAFF.

The V and J genes are TRBV4-1 and TRBJ1-6; 7 bases line up with TRBD1. The length of the CDR3 is 14 residues. Germline-derived CDR1 and CDR2 are MGHRA and YSYEKL. V lost 0 bases and J lost 9; bases outside the gene matches: 2. The DNA of the CDR3 is TGCGCCAGCAGCCAAGAAAACAGGGGTTCACCCCTCCACTTT. It specifies CASSQENRGSPLHF.

The chain has TRBV6-1 and TRBJ1-2, with a weak D call TRBD1 (5 bases). Per the germline V gene, CDR1 is MNHNS and CDR2 is SASEGT. Trimming removed 2 bases from V and 8 bases from J, with 12 bases in between. The CDR3 extends over 13 amino acids. This CDR3 reads CASSEQGRLGYTF. The CDR3 bases are TGTGCCAGCAGTGAACAGGGACGTCTAGGCTACACCTTC.

The rearrangement joins TRBV15 to TRBJ2-7; 7 bases map to TRBD2. Unmatched junction bases numbered 10, after V lost 5 bases and J lost 3 bases. The germline V gene has CDR1 LNHNV and CDR2 YYDKDF (reference sequence). CDR3 length: 15 amino acids. The CDR3 DNA is TGTGCCACCAGCCGGACGGCTAGCGGACTCTACGAGCAGTACTTC. Protein product: CATSRTASGLYEQYF.

The chain combines TRBV2 with TRBJ2-3, with 9 bases identical to TRBD1. Germline loops: CDR1 SNHLY, CDR2 FYNNEI. The V and J ends lost 5 bases and 3 bases, in that order; junction bases with no gene match: 6. This CDR3 has 15 amino acids. The CDR3 protein is CASSRSGQGTDTQYF. The CDR3 region has the DNA TGTGCCAGCAGTCGTTCTGGACAGGGGACAGATACGCAGTATTTT.

This clone occurred once. The rearrangement joins TRBV4-1 to TRBJ2-1; TRBD2 matches 12 bases. The CDR3 extends over 13 amino acids. V lost 7 bases and J lost 9; bases outside the gene matches: 4. Germline V gene sequence: CDR1 MGHRA, CDR2 YSYEKL. CDR3 in DNA: TGCGCCAGCAAACTAGCGGGAGGCGGTGAGCAGTTCTTC. Amino acid sequence: CASKLAGGGEQFF.

The V call is TRBV29-1, the J call TRBJ2-5; possible D gene TRBD2, 5 bases. The CDR3 has 13 residues. Trimming shortened V by 3 bases and J by 4 bases, and 12 bases separated the two germline ends. Germline V lookup: CDR1 SQVTM, CDR2 ANQGSEA. The CDR3: CSVEDLAAETQYF. The CDR3 DNA is TGCAGCGTTGAGGACTTGGCGGCAGAGACCCAGTACTTC.

The chain couples TRBV6-5 to TRBJ1-1, with a possible D match to TRBD1 (5 bases). Trimming removed 3 bases at V and 12 bases at J, with 14 bases between. Germline CDR1 MNHEY, CDR2 SVGAGI. The CDR3 totals 12 residues. As DNA, the CDR3 is TGTGCCAGCAGTTATGAGGGGATGCTGACTTTCTTT. It codes for CASSYEGMLTFF.

This chain connects TRBV12-5 to TRBJ1-4, with 7 bases fitting TRBD1. CDR1 is LGHNT and CDR2 is FRNRAP in the germline V gene. The J segment lost 0 bases and the V segment lost 0 bases, leaving 13 bases of the junction unmatched. The CDR3 has 20 residues. The CDR3 nucleotides are TGTGCTAGTGGTTTGGTATATTTAGGGGGCCGGATTTCAACTAATGAAAAACTGTTTTTT. It codes for CASGLVYLGGRISTNEKLFF.

The rearrangement uses TRBV9 and TRBJ2-5; TRBD2 matches at 8 bases. The trim removed 3 bases at V and 4 bases at J, leaving 8 bases unmatched. The CDR3 runs to 15 residues. CDR1 is SGDLS and CDR2 is YYNGEE in the germline V gene. This CDR3 is CASSAGLGLAETQYF. CDR3 sequence (DNA): TGTGCCAGCAGCGCCGGACTAGGACTAGCAGAGACCCAGTACTTC. Full variable domain (missing parts from reference TRBV9 and TRBJ2-5): DSGVTQTPKHLITATGQRVTLRCSPRSGDLSVYWYQQSLDQGLQFLIQYYNGEERAKGNILERFSAQQFPDLHSELNLSSLELGDSALYFCASSAGLGLAETQYFGPGTRLLVL.

The rearrangement links TRBV5-1 to TRBJ2-3; possible D gene TRBD1, 6 bases. The CDR3 extends over 15 amino acids. The V end was cut by 5 bases, the J end by 3 bases, with 16 bases between. Germline CDR1 reads SGHRS; CDR2 reads YFSETQ. CDR3 nucleotides: TGCGCCAGCAGAAGGCCAGGGGCGTCGACAGATACGCAGTATTTT. It specifies CASRRPGASTDTQYF.

This clone was counted a single time. The V gene is TRBV5-1, the J gene TRBJ1-3, with a tentative D call TRBD1 (6 bases). V was cut by 0 bases and J by 3 bases, with 13 bases left in between. The CDR3 runs 16 residues. Germline CDR1 reads SGHRS; CDR2 reads YFSETQ. The CDR3 protein is CASSLGSGRGGNTIYF. As DNA, the CDR3 is TGCGCCAGCAGCTTGGGAAGCGGCAGGGGTGGAAACACCATATATTTT.

The rearrangement uses TRBV6-5 and TRBJ2-7, with D uncertain. This CDR3 region has 12 residues. CDR1 MNHEY and CDR2 SVGAGI come from the germline V gene. V was cut by 6 bases and J by 2 bases, with 8 bases left in between. The CDR3 DNA sequence: TGTGCCAGCAGGAAGACGACCTACGAGCAGTACTTC. It specifies CASRKTTYEQYF.

The rearrangement links TRBV29-1 to TRBJ1-2; maybe TRBD1 (6 bases). Trimming took 1 base from V and 8 from J, leaving 14 bases between them. Germline V gene sequence: CDR1 SQVTM, CDR2 ANQGSEA. The CDR3 length is 13 residues. The CDR3 DNA reads as TGCAGCGTTGAAGGGCAGGGGCTGTACGGCTACACCTTC. It specifies CSVEGQGLYGYTF.